The present T cell receptor (beta chain) was sequenced within a study of blood T cells in healthy people across ages (dated by TCRdb to the mid-2010s). Regarding the research as a whole: In model experiments, template switching captured about one uniquely barcoded TCR beta cDNA molecule for every two T cells. The study analyzed two additional independent replicas of 1 million unique cDNA reads from the same blood draw for two donors, one aged 18 to 30 and one aged 80 or older. Donors were grouped into four age groups: young (average roughly 15 years), middle-aged (around 39), aged (around 62) and long-lived (roughly 80). To avoid experimental bias, donors of different ages were spread randomly across the sequencing lanes. To track age-related changes in TCR beta repertoire diversity, the study relied on deep sequencing normalized with unique cDNA molecular identifiers.

What the study reported, not specific to this receptor: Compared with the aged group, more naive CD4+ T cells, fewer expanded clones and increased TCR diversity were shown by the long-lived group, suggesting age selection. Since profiling was done on bulk unsorted PBMCs, naive and antigen-experienced compartments could not be conclusively compared. As age increased, observed TCR beta diversity per million T cells dropped in a roughly linear way, and a significant reduction was already evident by age roughly 36. Estimates of total diversity from one million sequenced T cells were regarded as lower bounds and underestimates. Observed TCR beta diversity correlated strongly with the percentage of naive T cells measured by flow cytometry. Donor CMV infection status was unknown, potentially confounding age-related changes in expanded clonotypes.

The CDR3 numbers 15 residues from cysteine through phenylalanine. Solely the CDR3 DNA is kept, with 45 bases framed from the first base. CDR1 ENHRY and CDR2 SYGVKD were looked up in the germline V gene. V sheds 0 bases and J sheds 7 bases, leaving 13 bases between their ends. This clonotype was seen only a few times. It has no known antigen specificity. It has no much larger one-base neighbor in the sample; base qualities were not kept. The roughly 38 donors, aged about 6 to 95 years, were systemically healthy Caucasian individuals from Russia. Each donor gave about 11 milliliters of peripheral blood, drawn into EDTA-treated Vacutainer tubes. Ficoll-Paque density-gradient centrifugation was used to isolate PBMCs, with at least 6.5 million per sample. Total RNA, at least 6 micrograms per sample, was extracted from PBMCs with Trizol reagent. Naive CD45RAhigh/CD27high T cell percentages were measured by flow cytometry on a PBMC aliquot from every donor.

Library creation used 5' RACE. Sequencing instrument: Illumina HiSeq 2500. A second PCR of about 7 to 12 cycles was run with a J-beta primer mix and a sample-barcoded 5' primer. Each TCR beta cDNA molecule received a unique molecular identifier from a template-switch 5' adaptor carrying 12 random nucleotides. Each sample yielded at least 3 million CDR3-containing paired-end reads. The Mint cDNA synthesis kit, primed by a TRBC-specific oligonucleotide, was used to synthesize first-strand cDNA from all RNA. Following uracil-DNA glycosylase treatment, a first 18-cycle PCR with universal primers M1SS and BC2_uni_R was performed on all cDNA. Processing in the source paper ran as follows. For normalization, 1 million high-quality reads, each with a distinct molecular identifier, were randomly selected from each sample. Reads with shared molecular identifiers were discarded instead of being binned into consensus sequences. MiTCR, set to a Q25 quality threshold and the strictest error-elimination algorithm, was used for CDR3 identification, clonotype clustering and error correction. A nonparametric unseen species model using Euler transformation provided a lower-bound estimate of total TCR beta diversity. TCRdb trimmed the raw reads at Q25, called clones with MiXCR and kept productive beta chains. Identical CDR3 protein sequences are pooled into one entry, listed with their most common genes and DNA. The V and J calls reflect TCRdb's pipeline rather than the authors' work. The sample yields some 1.5 million distinct CDR3 sequences; 28% were counted once. The top ten clones comprise 7.7% of the sample.

This TCR came from a woman aged 25 to 39 in good health. The source material was blood. The sequence links TRBV10-3 to TRBJ1-5, and perhaps TRBD1 as D gene, on 6 matching bases. CDR3 reads: CAISESQWGRQPQHF. The nucleotides are TGTGCCATCAGTGAGTCTCAGTGGGGGCGACAGCCCCAGCATTTT.